This is a list of T cell receptor beta chains from one sample in a study of cytomegalovirus exposure and HLA in healthy donors. The table came from immunoSEQ multiplex PCR; TCRdb's copy has only in-frame clones and leaves some out. The sample carries more than 95,000 clones, approximately 69% recorded once. Sequenced material: PBMCs. The receptors were gathered from a man aged 40-50 years in good health and CMV-seropositive. The CDR3 runs from the conserved cysteine through the conserved F or W.

j_call | v_call | cdr3_aa
TRBJ1-5 | TRBV7-2 | CASSRRTDHSNQPQHF
TRBJ2-5 | TRBV4-2 | CASSPARPRDRGGETQYF
TRBJ2-1 | TRBV2 | CASSETLSRGEQFF
TRBJ2-3 | TRBV27 | CASSLWRLDDATDTQYF
TRBJ1-2 | TRBV29-1 | CSVEVREGYTF
TRBJ1-2 | TRBV5-5 | CASSLDPRTKASYTF
TRBJ2-3 | TRBV6-6 | CASSYLNQGQTTQYF
TRBJ1-4 | TRBV6-1 | CASSSDSLGKLFF
TRBJ2-1 | TRBV29-1 | CSVYLTGSNNEQFF
TRBJ2-7 | TRBV6-5 | CASSYRGRGTPYEQYF
TRBJ2-1 | TRBV7-7 | CASSLNGGPNEQFF
TRBJ2-3 | TRBV5-1 | CASSPEGGRTDTQYF
TRBJ2-7 | TRBV23-1 | CASSQDGVSRYEQYF
TRBJ1-3 | TRBV15 | CATSSGDSGNTIYF
TRBJ2-7 | TRBV4-1 | CASSQTLLAGGSYEQYF
TRBJ1-4 | TRBV5-5 | CASSSPGTGSEKLFF
TRBJ1-4 | TRBV27 | CASSATGAPDEKLFF
TRBJ1-4 | TRBV15 | CATFGTDDEKLFF
TRBJ2-1 | TRBV29-1 | CSVEARGRGEQFF
TRBJ2-5 | TRBV4-3 | CASSQDLGAETQYF
TRBJ2-3 | TRBV2 | CASFRQGPDTQYF
TRBJ1-4 | TRBV4-2 | CASSQEGGGAANEKLFF
TRBJ1-2 | TRBV19 | CASSFRDRDHGYTF
TRBJ2-3 | TRBV12-5 | CARLRDTQYF
TRBJ1-5 | TRBV4-1 | CASSPERTGPYSNQPQHF
TRBJ1-4 | TRBV7-8 | CASSSRGKGRNEKLFF
TRBJ2-1 | TRBV28 | CASSSPESGRAHEQFF
TRBJ1-1 | TRBV5-1 | CASRPGTMNTEAFF
TRBJ2-1 | TRBV19 | CASSTTGGGEFF
TRBJ2-5 | TRBV12-5 | CASAPLRRGGQETQYF
TRBJ1-1 | TRBV12-5 | CASGLASGDTEAFF
TRBJ2-1 | TRBV28 | CASRHPRQMGPYNEQFF
TRBJ2-7 | TRBV27 | CASSPRGTGRNTRQYF
TRBJ2-3 | TRBV29-1 | CSALQGTDTQYF
TRBJ2-3 | TRBV7-9 | CASSSPGGPSTDTQYF
TRBJ1-6 | TRBV7-9 | CASSPKRDSPLHF
TRBJ1-4 | TRBV5-6 | CASSFSGVEKLFF
TRBJ1-1 | TRBV2 | CASSYDSQRLKAEAFF
TRBJ2-1 | TRBV28 | CASSLGTGAYNEQFF
TRBJ2-7 | TRBV4-2 | CASSQEGGTSSYEQYF
TRBJ1-6 | TRBV6-5 | CASSFGQAYNSPLHF
TRBJ2-7 | TRBV7-6 | CASSLREDRDYEQYF
TRBJ1-1 | TRBV18 | CASSPGVQGAAEAFF
TRBJ2-1 | TRBV7-8 | CASSSTRTGEGEQFF
TRBJ1-6 | TRBV5-8 | CASPFFPGIRGMNSPLHF
TRBJ2-1 | TRBV7-8 | CASSLDRGLYNEQFF
TRBJ2-7 | TRBV19 | CASSIVTGAYEQYF
TRBJ2-1 | TRBV5-6 | CASRGRGYPHEQFF